Presented here are 17 T cell receptor beta chains from one specimen sequenced in a study of blood T cell repertoires in COVID-19. Produced via immunoSEQ multiplex PCR; TCRdb's table is partial and in-frame only. The sample yields about 160,000 clones, approximately 80% seen once. What was sequenced was peripheral blood. The origin of the receptors is a woman older than 75 with active or convalescent COVID-19.

This clone was recorded a few times. V gene TRBV9 combines with J gene TRBJ2-7; D is perhaps TRBD1 (5 bases). Germline CDR1 reads SGDLS; CDR2 reads YYNGEE. The CDR3 consists of 13 residues. V was pared by 0 bases and J by 5 bases, with 9 bases between. CDR3 bases: TGTGCCAGCAGCGTAGGAGTAGGGGACGAGCAGTACTTC. Translated: CASSVGVGDEQYF.

In its sample, this clone was seen once. The chain is built from TRBV6-5 and TRBJ2-2; 9 positions agree with TRBD1. V dropped 6 bases and J dropped 6; count of bases not matched to a gene: 8. Germline V gene data show CDR1 as MNHEY and CDR2 as SVGAGI. The CDR3 spans 15 residues. CDR3 sequence: CASRRGQGSPGELFF. The CDR3 DNA is TGTGCCAGCAGGAGGGGACAGGGTTCCCCCGGGGAGCTGTTTTTT.

This clone was recorded once. The chain carries TRBV5-1 and TRBJ2-3; 14 nucleotides align to TRBD2. The V gene end was trimmed by 4 bases and the J gene end by 0 bases; junction bases not matched to a gene: 16. Germline CDR1 is SGHRS and CDR2 is YFSETQ. This CDR3 spans 21 amino acids. CDR3 amino acids: CASSLSPGTSGGPTSTDTQYF. CDR3 nucleotides: TGCGCCAGCAGCCTGAGTCCCGGGACTAGCGGGGGACCTACTAGCACAGATACGCAGTATTTT.

The chain is built from TRBV11-2 and TRBJ2-2, with D perhaps matching TRBD1 (5 bases). The V end lost 1 base, the J end lost 2 bases, and 8 bases lay between the germline ends. Germline assignment: CDR1 SGHAT and CDR2 FQNNGV. The CDR3 consists of 15 residues. The CDR3 here is CASSLGGYNTGELFF. For the CDR3, the DNA is TGTGCCAGCAGCTTAGGGGGCTACAACACCGGGGAGCTGTTTTTT.

The rearrangement links TRBV6-5 to TRBJ1-1; TRBD1 is a possible D gene (6 bases). With 0 bases removed from V and 5 bases from J, the gap between germline ends came to 10 bases. The CDR3 length is 14 residues. From germline, CDR1 is MNHEY and CDR2 SVGAGI. The CDR3 region has the DNA TGTGCCAGCAGTTACTCGCAGGGGAGTACTGAAGCTTTCTTT. This codes for CASSYSQGSTEAFF.

V is TRBV28 and J is TRBJ2-7; D is possibly TRBD1 (5 bases). Deletions cut 2 bases from V and 12 bases from J, with 26 bases between. The germline V gene encodes CDR1 MDHEN and CDR2 SYDVKM. The CDR3 loop spans 16 amino acids. The CDR3 DNA is TGTGCCAGCAGTTTAATACCCCAGGGCAGGTTAACTCGGTGGTACTTC. Translated: CASSLIPQGRLTRWYF.

For the CDR3, the DNA is TGCGCCAGCAGCTTATCCGGGACTAGCGGGGCAGGGACAGATACGCAGTATTTT. It encodes CASSLSGTSGAGTDTQYF. This rearrangement joins TRBV5-1 to TRBJ2-3; 13 positions match TRBD2. Looked up from germline, CDR1 is SGHRS and CDR2 is YFSETQ. The CDR3 covers 18 residues. Trimming at V came to 2 bases and at J to 3 bases, leaving 9 bases not matched to a gene. Using reference TRBV5-1 and TRBJ2-3 for the parts outside the CDR3, the full variable domain is KAGVTQTPRYLIKTRGQQVTLSCSPISGHRSVSWYQQTPGQGLQFLFEYFSETQRNKGNFPGRFSGRQFSNSRSEMNVSTLELGDSALYLCASSLSGTSGAGTDTQYFGPGTRLTVL.

The chain uses TRBV9 and TRBJ2-1, with 7 bases that match TRBD2. This CDR3 comprises 15 residues. CDR1 is SGDLS, CDR2 YYNGEE, per germline. Unmatched junction bases numbered 7, after V lost 4 bases and J lost 3 bases. The CDR3 DNA is TGTGCCAGCAGCTCTCGGGCGGGGGACTACAATGAGCAGTTCTTC. It is translated as CASSSRAGDYNEQFF.

In its sample, this clone was seen once. The chain employs TRBV12-3 or TRBV12-4 and TRBJ1-1, with a weak D call TRBD1 (6 bases). Trimming pared 5 bases from V and 7 bases from J, leaving 8 bases between. This CDR3 spans 11 amino acids. The CDR3 DNA reads as TGTGCCAGCAGTCGCAGGGGTGAAGCTTTCTTT. Residues: CASSRRGEAFF.

The J gene is TRBJ1-2, the V gene TRBV9; 8 positions match TRBD1. The germline gives CDR1 SGDLS, CDR2 YYNGEE. With V trimmed by 2 bases and J by 0 bases, 6 bases remained unmatched. This CDR3 has 16 residues. The CDR3 is CASSVWGDRTNYGYTF. The CDR3 nucleotides are TGTGCCAGCAGCGTTTGGGGGGACAGGACTAACTATGGCTACACCTTC.

This clone was found once. The chain links TRBV27 to TRBJ2-7; TRBD2 matches at 13 bases. The CDR3 covers 15 residues. V lost 5 bases, J lost 2 bases, and 3 bases stayed unmatched. CDR1 and CDR2 from the germline V gene are MNHEY and SMNVEV (reference sequence). The DNA for the CDR3 is TGTGCCAGCAGTAAACTAGCGGGGGGGCCCTACGAGCAGTACTTC. This translates into CASSKLAGGPYEQYF.

This clone was seen only a few times. The chain couples TRBV3-1 (or the pseudogene TRBV3-2) to TRBJ2-7; no clear D gene. The germline CDR1 and CDR2 sequences are LGHDT and YNNKEL (reference sequence). The CDR3 consists of 14 residues. The V gene lost 8 bases and the J gene lost 0 bases, with 14 bases spanning the gap. The CDR3 is CASALTANSYEQYF. The CDR3 DNA reads TGTGCCAGCGCCCTCACTGCAAACTCCTACGAGCAGTACTTC.

The chain joins TRBV6-4 to TRBJ2-1; tentative D call: TRBD2 (7 bases). Germline values: CDR1 MRHNA, CDR2 SNTAGT. Trimming stripped 0 bases from V and 8 bases from J, with 17 bases between. The length of the CDR3 is 16 residues. This CDR3 is CASSDSVGGGYHEQFF. DNA of the CDR3: TGTGCCAGCAGTGACTCCGTAGGGGGGGGATACCATGAGCAGTTCTTC.

This chain connects TRBV27 to TRBJ2-7; 10 nucleotides match TRBD1. This CDR3 region has 16 residues. CDR1 is MNHEY and CDR2 is SMNVEV in the germline V gene (reference sequence). V shed 3 bases, J shed 5 bases, and the junction held 10 bases outside the gene matches. The chain's CDR3 is CASSLLGDGTGDEQYF. DNA of the CDR3: TGTGCCAGCAGTTTGTTGGGGGACGGGACAGGGGACGAGCAGTACTTC.

V gene TRBV7-9 combines with J gene TRBJ1-1; D gene uncertain. CDR3 length equals 13 residues. Germline V gene data show CDR1 as SEHNR and CDR2 as FQNEAQ (reference sequence). The germline V and J ends were trimmed by 5 bases and 1 base, with 8 bases remaining between them. CDR3 residues: CASSAQENTEAFF. CDR3 nucleotides: TGTGCCAGCAGCGCCCAGGAGAACACTGAAGCTTTCTTT.

This clone was seen just once. The CDR3 spells CASETSGGWADTQYF. As DNA, the CDR3 is TGTGCCAGCGAGACTAGCGGGGGGTGGGCCGATACGCAGTATTTT. This rearrangement joins TRBV25-1 to TRBJ2-3; 13 nucleotides match TRBD2. Trimming took 8 bases from V and 6 from J; bases not matched to a gene: 8. CDR1 MGHDK and CDR2 SYGVNS come from the germline V gene. The CDR3 loop spans 15 amino acids.

The V gene is TRBV18, the J gene TRBJ2-2; D gene uncertain. From germline, CDR1 is KGHSH and CDR2 LQKENI. V shed 0 bases and J shed 5 bases, with 7 bases lying between them. The CDR3 loop spans 14 amino acids. DNA of the CDR3: TGTGCCAGCTCACCACCTGCCGCGACCGGGGAGCTGTTTTTT. Its protein is CASSPPAATGELFF.